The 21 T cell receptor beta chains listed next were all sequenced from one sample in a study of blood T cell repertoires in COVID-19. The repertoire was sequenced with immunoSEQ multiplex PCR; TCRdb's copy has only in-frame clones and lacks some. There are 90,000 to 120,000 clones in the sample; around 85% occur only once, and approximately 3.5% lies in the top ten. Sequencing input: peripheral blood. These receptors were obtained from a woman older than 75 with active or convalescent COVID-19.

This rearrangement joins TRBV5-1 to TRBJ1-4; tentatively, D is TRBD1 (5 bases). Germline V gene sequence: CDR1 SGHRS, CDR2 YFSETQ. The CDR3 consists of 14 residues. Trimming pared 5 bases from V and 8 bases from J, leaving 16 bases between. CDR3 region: CASRRTPMEEKLFF. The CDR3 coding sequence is TGCGCCAGCAGGCGGACACCCATGGAAGAAAAACTGTTTTTT.

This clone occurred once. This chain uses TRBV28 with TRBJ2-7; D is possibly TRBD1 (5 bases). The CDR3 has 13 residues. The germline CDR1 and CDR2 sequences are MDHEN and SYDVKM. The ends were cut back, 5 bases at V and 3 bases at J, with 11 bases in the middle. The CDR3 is CASSPPQDYEQYF. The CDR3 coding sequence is TGTGCCAGCAGTCCCCCACAGGACTACGAGCAGTACTTC.

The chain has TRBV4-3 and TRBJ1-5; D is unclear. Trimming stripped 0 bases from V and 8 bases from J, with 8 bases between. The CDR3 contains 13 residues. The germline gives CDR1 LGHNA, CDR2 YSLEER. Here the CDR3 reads CASSQDNGEPQHF. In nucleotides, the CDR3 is TGCGCCAGCAGCCAAGATAACGGGGAGCCCCAGCATTTT.

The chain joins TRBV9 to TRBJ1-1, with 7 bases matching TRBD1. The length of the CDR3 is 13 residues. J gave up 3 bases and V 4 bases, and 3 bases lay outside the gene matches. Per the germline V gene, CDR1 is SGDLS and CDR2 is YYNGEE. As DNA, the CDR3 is TGTGCCAGCAGCAGGGGGCCGGACACTGAAGCTTTCTTT. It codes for CASSRGPDTEAFF.

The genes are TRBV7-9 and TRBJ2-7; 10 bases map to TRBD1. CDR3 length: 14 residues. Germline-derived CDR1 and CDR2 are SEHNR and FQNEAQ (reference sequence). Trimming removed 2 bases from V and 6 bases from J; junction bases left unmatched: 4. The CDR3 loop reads CASSLSGQGGEQYF. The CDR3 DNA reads TGTGCCAGCAGCTTAAGTGGACAGGGGGGCGAGCAGTACTTC. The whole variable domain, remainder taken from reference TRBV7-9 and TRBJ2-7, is DTGVSQNPRHKITKRGQNVTFRCDPISEHNRLYWYRQTLGQGPEFLTYFQNEAQLEKSRLLSDRFSAERPKGSFSTLEIQRTEQGDSAMYLCASSLSGQGGEQYFGPGTRLTVT.

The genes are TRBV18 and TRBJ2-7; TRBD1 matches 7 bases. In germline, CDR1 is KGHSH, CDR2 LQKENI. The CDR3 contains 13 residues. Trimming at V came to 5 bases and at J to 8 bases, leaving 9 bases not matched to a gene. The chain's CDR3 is CASSDGTDYQQYF. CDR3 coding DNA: TGTGCCAGCTCAGATGGGACAGACTATCAGCAGTACTTC.

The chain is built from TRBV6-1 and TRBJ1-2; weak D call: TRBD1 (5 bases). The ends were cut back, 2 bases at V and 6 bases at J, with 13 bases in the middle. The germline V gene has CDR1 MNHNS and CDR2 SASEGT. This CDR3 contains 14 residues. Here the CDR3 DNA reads TGTGCCAGCAGTGAATCCGGGGGATTCGATGGCTACACCTTC. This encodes CASSESGGFDGYTF.

The CDR3 DNA follows: TGTGCCAGCAGCTTAAAGGCCGGGGGCACTGAAGCTTTCTTT. Its protein product is CASSLKAGGTEAFF. The chain employs TRBV5-4 and TRBJ1-1, with D perhaps TRBD1 (5 bases). Trimming removed 2 bases at V and 4 bases at J, with 12 bases between. CDR1 and CDR2 from the germline V gene are SGHNT and YYREEE (reference sequence). The length of the CDR3 is 14 residues.

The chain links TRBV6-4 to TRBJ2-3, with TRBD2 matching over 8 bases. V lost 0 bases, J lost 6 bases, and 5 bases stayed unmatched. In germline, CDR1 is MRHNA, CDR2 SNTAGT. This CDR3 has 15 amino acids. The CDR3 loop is CASSDSRAGVDTQYF. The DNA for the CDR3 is TGTGCCAGCAGTGACTCGAGAGCGGGAGTGGATACGCAGTATTTT.

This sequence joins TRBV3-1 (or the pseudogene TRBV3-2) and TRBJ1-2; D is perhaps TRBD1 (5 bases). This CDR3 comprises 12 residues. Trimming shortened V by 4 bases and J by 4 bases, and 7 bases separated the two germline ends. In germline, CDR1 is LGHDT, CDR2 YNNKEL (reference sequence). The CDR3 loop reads CASSPDTYGYTF. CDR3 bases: TGTGCCAGCAGCCCGGACACCTATGGCTACACCTTC.

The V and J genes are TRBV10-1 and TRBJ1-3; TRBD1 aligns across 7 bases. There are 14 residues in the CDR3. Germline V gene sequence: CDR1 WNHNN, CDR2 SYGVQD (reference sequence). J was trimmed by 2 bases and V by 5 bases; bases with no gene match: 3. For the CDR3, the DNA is TGCGCCAGCAGTCCGACAGGGCCTGGAAACACCATATATTTT. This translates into CASSPTGPGNTIYF.

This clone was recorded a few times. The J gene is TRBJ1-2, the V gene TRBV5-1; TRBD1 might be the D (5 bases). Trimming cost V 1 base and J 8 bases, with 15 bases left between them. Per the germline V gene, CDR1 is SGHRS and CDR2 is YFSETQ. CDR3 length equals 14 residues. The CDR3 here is CASSLSTGQGGYTF. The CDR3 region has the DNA TGCGCCAGCAGCTTGTCAACCGGTCAGGGAGGCTACACCTTC.

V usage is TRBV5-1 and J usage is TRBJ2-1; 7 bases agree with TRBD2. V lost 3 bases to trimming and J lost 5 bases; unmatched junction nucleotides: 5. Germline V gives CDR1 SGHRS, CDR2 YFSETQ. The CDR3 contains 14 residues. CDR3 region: CASSSGGGNNEQFF. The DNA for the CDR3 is TGCGCCAGCAGCTCGGGAGGAGGGAACAATGAGCAGTTCTTC.

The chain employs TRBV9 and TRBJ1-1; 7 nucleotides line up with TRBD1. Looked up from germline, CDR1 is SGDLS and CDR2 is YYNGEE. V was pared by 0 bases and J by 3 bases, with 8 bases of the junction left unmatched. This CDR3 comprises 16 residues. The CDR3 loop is CASSVGPGGGDTEAFF. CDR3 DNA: TGTGCCAGCAGCGTAGGGCCGGGAGGGGGCGACACTGAAGCTTTCTTT.

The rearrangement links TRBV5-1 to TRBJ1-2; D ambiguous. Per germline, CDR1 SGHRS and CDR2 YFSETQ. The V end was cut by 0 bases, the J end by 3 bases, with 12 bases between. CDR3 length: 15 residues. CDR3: CASSLVSGSDYGYTF. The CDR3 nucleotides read TGCGCCAGCAGCTTGGTTTCGGGATCGGACTATGGCTACACCTTC.

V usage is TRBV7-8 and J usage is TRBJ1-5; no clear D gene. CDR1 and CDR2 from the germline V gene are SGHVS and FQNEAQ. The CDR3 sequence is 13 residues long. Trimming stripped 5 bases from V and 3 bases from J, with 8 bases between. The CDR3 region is CASSVRTNQPQHF. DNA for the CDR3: TGTGCCAGCAGCGTCAGAACCAATCAGCCCCAGCATTTT.

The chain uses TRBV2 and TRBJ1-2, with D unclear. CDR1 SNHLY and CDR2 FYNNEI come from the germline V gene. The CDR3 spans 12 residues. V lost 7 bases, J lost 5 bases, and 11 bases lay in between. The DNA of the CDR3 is TGTGCCAGCACCTCCCCGACATATGGCTACACCTTC. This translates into CASTSPTYGYTF.

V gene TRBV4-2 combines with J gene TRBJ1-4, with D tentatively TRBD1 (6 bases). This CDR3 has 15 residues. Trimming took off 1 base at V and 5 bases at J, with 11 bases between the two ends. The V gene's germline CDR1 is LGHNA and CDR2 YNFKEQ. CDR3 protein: CASSQAGQKNEKLFF. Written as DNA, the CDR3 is TGTGCCAGCAGCCAAGCCGGACAGAAAAATGAAAAACTGTTTTTT.

Here the CDR3 reads CASSWGTSEQYF. The CDR3, as DNA: TGTGCCAGCAGCTGGGGCACCAGCGAGCAGTACTTC. The chain has TRBV11-3 and TRBJ2-7, with D possibly matching TRBD1 (5 bases). CDR1 and CDR2 (germline): SGHNT, YENEEA. V dropped 4 bases and J dropped 6 bases, with 10 bases sitting between them. The CDR3 contains 12 residues.

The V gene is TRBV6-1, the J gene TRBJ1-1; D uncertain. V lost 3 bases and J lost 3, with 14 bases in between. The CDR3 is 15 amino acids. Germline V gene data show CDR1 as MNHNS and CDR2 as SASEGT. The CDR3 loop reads CASSDAGVGYTEAFF. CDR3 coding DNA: TGTGCCAGCAGTGATGCCGGGGTTGGGTACACTGAAGCTTTCTTT.

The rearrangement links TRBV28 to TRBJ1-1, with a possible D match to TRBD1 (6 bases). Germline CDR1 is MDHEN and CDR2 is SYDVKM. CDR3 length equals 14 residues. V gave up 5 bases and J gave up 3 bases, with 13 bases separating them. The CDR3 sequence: CASSGGPIDTEAFF. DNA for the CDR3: TGTGCCAGCAGTGGGGGCCCCATTGACACTGAAGCTTTCTTT.